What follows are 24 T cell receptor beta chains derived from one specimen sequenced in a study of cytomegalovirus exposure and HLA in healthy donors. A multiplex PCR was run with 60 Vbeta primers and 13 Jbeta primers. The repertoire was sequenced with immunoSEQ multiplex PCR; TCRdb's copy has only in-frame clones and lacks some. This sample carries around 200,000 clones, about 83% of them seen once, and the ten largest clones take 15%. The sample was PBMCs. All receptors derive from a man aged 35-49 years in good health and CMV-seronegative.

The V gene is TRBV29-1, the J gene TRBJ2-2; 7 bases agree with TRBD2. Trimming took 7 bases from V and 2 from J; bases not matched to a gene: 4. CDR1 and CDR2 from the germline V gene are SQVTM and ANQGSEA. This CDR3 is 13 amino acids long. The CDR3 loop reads CSAGDYNTGELFF. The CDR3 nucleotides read TGCAGCGCCGGGGACTACAACACCGGGGAGCTGTTTTTT.

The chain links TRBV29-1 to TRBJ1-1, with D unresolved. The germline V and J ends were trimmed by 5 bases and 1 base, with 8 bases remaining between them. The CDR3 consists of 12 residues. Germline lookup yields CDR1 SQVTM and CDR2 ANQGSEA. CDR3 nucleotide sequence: TGCAGCGTTCGAGAGTGGAACACTGAAGCTTTCTTT. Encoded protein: CSVREWNTEAFF.

The CDR3 nucleotides read TGCGCCAGCAGCCTGCCCGAAGGGGGACATCTATGGGAAGAGACCCAGTACTTC. Amino acids: CASSLPEGGHLWEETQYF. The rearrangement joins TRBV5-1 to TRBJ2-5, with a possible D match to TRBD1 (6 bases). The CDR3 covers 18 residues. Per germline, CDR1 SGHRS and CDR2 YFSETQ. V lost 4 bases to trimming and J lost 3 bases, with 25 bases between them.

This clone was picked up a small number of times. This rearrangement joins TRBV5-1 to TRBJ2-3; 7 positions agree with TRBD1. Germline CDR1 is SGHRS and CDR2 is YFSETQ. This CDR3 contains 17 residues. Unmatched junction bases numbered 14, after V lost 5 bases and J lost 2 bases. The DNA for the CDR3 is TGCGCCAGCAGAGAGAGAACTGGACAGGCGGTCACAGATACGCAGTATTTT. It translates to CASRERTGQAVTDTQYF.

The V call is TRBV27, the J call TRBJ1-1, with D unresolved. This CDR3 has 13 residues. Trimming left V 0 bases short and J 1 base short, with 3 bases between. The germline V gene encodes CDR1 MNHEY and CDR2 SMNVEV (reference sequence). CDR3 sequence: CASSLSRNTEAFF. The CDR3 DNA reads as TGTGCCAGCAGTTTATCCAGGAACACTGAAGCTTTCTTT.

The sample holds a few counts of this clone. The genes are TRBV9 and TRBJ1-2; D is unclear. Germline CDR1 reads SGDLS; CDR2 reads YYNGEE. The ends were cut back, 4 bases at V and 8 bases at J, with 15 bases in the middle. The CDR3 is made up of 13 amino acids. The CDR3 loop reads CASSNRDREGYTF. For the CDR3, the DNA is TGTGCCAGCAGCAACCGGGATCGTGAAGGCTACACCTTC.

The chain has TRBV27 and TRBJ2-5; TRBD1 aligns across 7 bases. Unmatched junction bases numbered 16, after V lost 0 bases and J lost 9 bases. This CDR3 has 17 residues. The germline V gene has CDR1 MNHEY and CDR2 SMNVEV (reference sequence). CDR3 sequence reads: CASSLSRAAGGVGAQYF. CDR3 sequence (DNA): TGTGCCAGCAGTTTATCCCGGGCTGCAGGGGGAGTAGGAGCCCAGTACTTC.

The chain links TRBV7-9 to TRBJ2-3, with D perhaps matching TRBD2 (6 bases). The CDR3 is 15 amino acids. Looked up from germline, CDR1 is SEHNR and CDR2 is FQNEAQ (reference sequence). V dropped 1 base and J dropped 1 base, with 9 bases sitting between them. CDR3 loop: CASSLGRGGTDTQYF. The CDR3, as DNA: TGTGCCAGCAGCTTAGGACGCGGGGGCACAGATACGCAGTATTTT.

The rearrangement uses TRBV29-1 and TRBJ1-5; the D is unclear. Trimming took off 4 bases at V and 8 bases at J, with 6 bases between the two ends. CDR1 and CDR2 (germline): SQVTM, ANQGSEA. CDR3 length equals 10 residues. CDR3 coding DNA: TGCAGCGTTGGTACAAAGCCCCAGCATTTT. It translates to CSVGTKPQHF. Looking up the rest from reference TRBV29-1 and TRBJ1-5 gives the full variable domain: SAVISQKPSRDICQRGTSLTIQCQVDSQVTMMFWYRQQPGQSLTLIATANQGSEATYESGFVIDKFPISRPNLTFSTLTVSNMSPEDSSIYLCSVGTKPQHFGDGTRLSIL.

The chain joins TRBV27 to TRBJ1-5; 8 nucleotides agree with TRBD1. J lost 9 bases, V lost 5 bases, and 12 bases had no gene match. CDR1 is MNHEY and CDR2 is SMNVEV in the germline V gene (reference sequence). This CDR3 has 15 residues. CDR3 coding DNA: TGTGCCAGCAGTCCCTCTCCGACAGGGGTAGGGCCCCAGCATTTT. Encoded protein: CASSPSPTGVGPQHF.

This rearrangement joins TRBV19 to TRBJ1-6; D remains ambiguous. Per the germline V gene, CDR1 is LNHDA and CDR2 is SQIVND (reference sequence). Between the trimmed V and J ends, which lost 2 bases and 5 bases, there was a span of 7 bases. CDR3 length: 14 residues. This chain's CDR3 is CASSIPRNNSPLHF. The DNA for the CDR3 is TGTGCCAGTAGTATACCGCGGAATAATTCACCCCTCCACTTT.

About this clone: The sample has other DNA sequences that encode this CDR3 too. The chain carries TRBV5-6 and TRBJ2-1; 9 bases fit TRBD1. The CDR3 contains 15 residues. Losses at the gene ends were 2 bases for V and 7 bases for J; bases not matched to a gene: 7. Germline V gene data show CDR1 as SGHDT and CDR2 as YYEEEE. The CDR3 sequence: CASSLPGQGTNEQFF. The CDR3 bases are TGTGCCAGCAGCTTACCCGGACAGGGGACTAATGAGCAGTTCTTC.

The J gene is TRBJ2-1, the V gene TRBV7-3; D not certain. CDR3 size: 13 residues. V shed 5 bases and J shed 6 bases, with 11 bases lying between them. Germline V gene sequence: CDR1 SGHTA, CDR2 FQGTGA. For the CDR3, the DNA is TGTGCCAGCAGCCGCGGTAGAGGCAATGAGCAGTTCTTC. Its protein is CASSRGRGNEQFF.

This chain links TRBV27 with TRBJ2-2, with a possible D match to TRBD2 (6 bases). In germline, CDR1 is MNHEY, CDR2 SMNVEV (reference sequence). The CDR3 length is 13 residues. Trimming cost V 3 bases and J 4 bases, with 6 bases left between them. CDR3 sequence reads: CASSFGGTGELFF. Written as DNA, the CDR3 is TGTGCCAGCAGTTTCGGGGGCACCGGGGAGCTGTTTTTT.

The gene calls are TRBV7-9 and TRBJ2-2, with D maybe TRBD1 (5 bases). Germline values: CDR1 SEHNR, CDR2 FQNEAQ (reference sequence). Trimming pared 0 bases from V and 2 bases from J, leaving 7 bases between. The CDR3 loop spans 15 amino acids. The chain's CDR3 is CASSLAQGNTGELFF. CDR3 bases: TGTGCCAGCAGCTTAGCGCAGGGAAACACCGGGGAGCTGTTTTTT.

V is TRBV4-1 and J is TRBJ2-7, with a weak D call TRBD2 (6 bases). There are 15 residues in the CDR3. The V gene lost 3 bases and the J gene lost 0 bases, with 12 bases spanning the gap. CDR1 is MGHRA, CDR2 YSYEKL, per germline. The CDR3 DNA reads TGCGCCAGCAGCCAGGGGACTCCGAGCTCCTACGAGCAGTACTTC. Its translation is CASSQGTPSSYEQYF.

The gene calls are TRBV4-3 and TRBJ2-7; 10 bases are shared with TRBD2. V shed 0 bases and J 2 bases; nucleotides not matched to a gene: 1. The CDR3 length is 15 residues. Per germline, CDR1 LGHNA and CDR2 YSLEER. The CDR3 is CASSQDLAGAYEQYF. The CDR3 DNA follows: TGCGCCAGCAGCCAAGATCTAGCGGGGGCCTACGAGCAGTACTTC.

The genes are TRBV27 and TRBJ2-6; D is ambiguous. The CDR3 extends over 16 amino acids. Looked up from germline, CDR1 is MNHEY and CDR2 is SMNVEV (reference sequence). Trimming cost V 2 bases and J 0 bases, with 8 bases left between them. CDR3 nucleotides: TGTGCCAGCAGTTTAGCACGGAGCTCTGGGGCCAACGTCCTGACTTTC. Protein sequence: CASSLARSSGANVLTF.

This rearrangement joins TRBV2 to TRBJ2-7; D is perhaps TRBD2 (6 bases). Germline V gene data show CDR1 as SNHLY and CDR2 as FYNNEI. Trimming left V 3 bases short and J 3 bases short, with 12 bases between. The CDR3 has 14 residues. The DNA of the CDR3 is TGTGCCAGCAGTGACGGGGGACCCAGCTACGAGCAGTACTTC. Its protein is CASSDGGPSYEQYF.

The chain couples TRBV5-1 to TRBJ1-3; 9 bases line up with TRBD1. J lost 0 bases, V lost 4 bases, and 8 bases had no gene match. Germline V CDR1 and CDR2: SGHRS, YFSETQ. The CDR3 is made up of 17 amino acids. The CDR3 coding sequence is TGCGCCAGCAGCCACAGGACAGGGGACGACTCTGGAAACACCATATATTTT. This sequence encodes CASSHRTGDDSGNTIYF.

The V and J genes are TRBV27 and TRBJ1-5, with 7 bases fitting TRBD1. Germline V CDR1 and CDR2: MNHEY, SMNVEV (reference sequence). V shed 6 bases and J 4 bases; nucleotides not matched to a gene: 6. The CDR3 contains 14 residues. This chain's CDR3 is CASSPTGTNQPQHF. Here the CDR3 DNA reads TGTGCCAGCAGCCCGACAGGGACGAATCAGCCCCAGCATTTT.

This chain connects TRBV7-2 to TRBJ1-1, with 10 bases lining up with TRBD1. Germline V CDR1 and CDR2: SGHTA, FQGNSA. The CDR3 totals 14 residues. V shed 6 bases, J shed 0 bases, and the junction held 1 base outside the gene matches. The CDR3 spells CASRGQGLNTEAFF. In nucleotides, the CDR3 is TGTGCCAGCAGGGGACAGGGGTTGAACACTGAAGCTTTCTTT.

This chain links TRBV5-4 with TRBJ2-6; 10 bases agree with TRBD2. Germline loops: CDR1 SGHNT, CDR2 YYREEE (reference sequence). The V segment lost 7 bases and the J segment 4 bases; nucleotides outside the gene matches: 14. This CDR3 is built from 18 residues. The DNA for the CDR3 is TGTGCCAGCGGGCCCAAGCGGGAGGGCCCTTCAGGGGCCAACGTCCTGACTTTC. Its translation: CASGPKREGPSGANVLTF.

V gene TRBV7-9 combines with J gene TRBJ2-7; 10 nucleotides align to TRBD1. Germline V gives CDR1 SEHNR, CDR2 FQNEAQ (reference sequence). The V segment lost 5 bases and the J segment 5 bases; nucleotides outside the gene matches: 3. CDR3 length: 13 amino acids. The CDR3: CASSGQGVHEQYF. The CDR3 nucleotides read TGTGCCAGCAGCGGACAGGGGGTTCACGAGCAGTACTTC.